One and the same sample provided the 25 T cell receptor beta chains below, sequenced in a study of blood T cell repertoires in COVID-19. The repertoire was sequenced with immunoSEQ multiplex PCR; TCRdb's copy has only in-frame clones and lacks some. The sample yields around 160,000 clones, about 81% seen once. Specimen: peripheral blood. These TCRs come from a human donor in a cohort sampled during active COVID-19.

The V call is TRBV28, the J call TRBJ2-1; 10 bases align to TRBD1. The germline V gene encodes CDR1 MDHEN and CDR2 SYDVKM. V lost 5 bases and J lost 7; bases outside the gene matches: 11. The CDR3 loop spans 16 amino acids. CDR3 nucleotide sequence: TGTGCCAGCAGTACCGCGGGACAGGGGTACCGAAATGAGCAGTTCTTC. Its protein is CASSTAGQGYRNEQFF.

The chain links TRBV5-6 to TRBJ2-4; tentatively, D is TRBD2 (5 bases). V was trimmed by 4 bases and J by 3 bases, leaving 20 bases between them. CDR3 length: 17 residues. Germline CDR1 SGHDT, CDR2 YYEEEE. CDR3 DNA: TGTGCCAGCAGCCAAAAAAGGACTCCCCTTATCAAAAACATTCAGTACTTC. Protein: CASSQKRTPLIKNIQYF.

V is TRBV18 and J is TRBJ2-7, with 9 bases identical to TRBD1. After removal of 3 bases from V and 1 base from J, the junction contained 7 bases not matched to a gene. Germline V gene lookup returns CDR1 KGHSH and CDR2 LQKENI. The CDR3 loop spans 16 amino acids. CDR3 sequence (DNA): TGTGCCAGCTCACCCAGGACCGGACAGGGGTCCTACGAGCAGTACTTC. Its translation: CASSPRTGQGSYEQYF.

This sequence joins TRBV9 and TRBJ2-7, with D possibly matching TRBD1 (6 bases). V was pared by 3 bases and J by 6 bases, with 13 bases between. Germline V CDR1 and CDR2: SGDLS, YYNGEE. There are 13 residues in the CDR3. CDR3 loop: CASSAQGSREQYF. CDR3 nucleotides: TGTGCCAGCAGCGCCCAGGGGAGTCGCGAGCAGTACTTC.

V and J are TRBV15 and TRBJ1-5; a weak D match, TRBD1 (5 bases). This CDR3 has 16 residues. Germline-derived CDR1 and CDR2 are LNHNV and YYDKDF (reference sequence). V was clipped by 1 base and J by 6 bases, with 16 bases between them. CDR3 amino acids: CATSRAPAGMFQPQHF. DNA of the CDR3: TGTGCCACCAGCAGAGCCCCCGCAGGGATGTTTCAGCCCCAGCATTTT. The full variable domain, in which reference TRBV15 and TRBJ1-5 provide the parts outside the CDR3, is DAMVIQNPRYQVTQFGKPVTLSCSQTLNHNVMYWYQQKSSQAPKLLFHYYDKDFNNEADTPDNFQSRRPNTSFCFLDIRSPGLGDTAMYLCATSRAPAGMFQPQHFGDGTRLSIL.

This clone was recorded once. The chain uses TRBV19 and TRBJ1-5; D not resolved. Trimming left V 3 bases short and J 3 bases short, with 9 bases between. CDR1 and CDR2 from the germline V gene are LNHDA and SQIVND (reference sequence). The CDR3 totals 14 residues. This CDR3 is CASSIIQINQPQHF. Written as DNA, the CDR3 is TGTGCCAGTAGTATTATACAGATCAATCAGCCCCAGCATTTT.

The chain carries TRBV27 and TRBJ2-1; a possible D gene is TRBD2 (8 bases). Germline V gene lookup returns CDR1 MNHEY and CDR2 SMNVEV (reference sequence). V was trimmed by 6 bases and J by 8 bases, leaving 20 bases between them. This CDR3 is 15 amino acids long. The CDR3 spells CASSRRGAGGYEQFF. The CDR3, as DNA: TGTGCCAGCAGCCGCAGGGGGGCGGGAGGATATGAGCAGTTCTTC.

This clone was counted between two and nine times. The chain uses TRBV29-1 and TRBJ2-5; D is possibly TRBD2 (6 bases). This CDR3 has 11 amino acids. The V end lost 8 bases, the J end lost 3 bases, and 10 bases lay between the germline ends. The V gene's germline CDR1 is SQVTM and CDR2 ANQGSEA. The CDR3 spells CSLRTKETQYF. CDR3 DNA: TGCAGCCTCAGGACTAAAGAGACCCAGTACTTC.

The chain joins TRBV5-1 to TRBJ2-2; 7 bases agree with TRBD2. CDR3 length equals 15 residues. The J segment lost 7 bases and the V segment lost 0 bases, leaving 6 bases of the junction unmatched. Germline V gene data show CDR1 as SGHRS and CDR2 as YFSETQ. In DNA form, the CDR3 reads TGCGCCAGCAGCTTGGTAGGGGCGGGAGTCGGGGAGCTGTTTTTT. Protein: CASSLVGAGVGELFF.

The table lists this clone with many counts. The chain recombines TRBV5-1 with TRBJ2-1; 12 bases line up with TRBD2. The trim removed 1 base at V and 0 bases at J, leaving 8 bases unmatched. This CDR3 spans 19 amino acids. Germline values: CDR1 SGHRS, CDR2 YFSETQ. CDR3 protein: CASSLPTSGGPSSYNEQFF. The CDR3, as DNA: TGCGCCAGCAGCTTGCCTACTAGCGGGGGGCCGAGCTCCTACAATGAGCAGTTCTTC.

V gene TRBV5-1 combines with J gene TRBJ2-3; 10 nucleotides match TRBD2. The CDR3 is made up of 14 amino acids. After removal of 6 bases from V and 5 bases from J, the junction contained 6 bases not matched to a gene. Looked up from germline, CDR1 is SGHRS and CDR2 is YFSETQ. Here the CDR3 reads CASTKRGGIDTQYF. The CDR3, as DNA: TGCGCCAGCACCAAGCGGGGGGGCATAGATACGCAGTATTTT. Filled out from reference TRBV5-1 and TRBJ2-3, the complete variable domain reads KAGVTQTPRYLIKTRGQQVTLSCSPISGHRSVSWYQQTPGQGLQFLFEYFSETQRNKGNFPGRFSGRQFSNSRSEMNVSTLELGDSALYLCASTKRGGIDTQYFGPGTRLTVL.

The V gene is TRBV10-2, the J gene TRBJ2-5, with TRBD1 as a possible D gene (6 bases). This CDR3 has 15 amino acids. Trimming pared 6 bases from V and 1 base from J, leaving 15 bases between. Per the germline V gene, CDR1 is WSHSY and CDR2 is SAAADI. The CDR3 sequence is CASRGQPAGQETQYF. CDR3 DNA sequence: TGCGCCAGCAGGGGACAACCCGCGGGCCAAGAGACCCAGTACTTC.

The chain combines TRBV7-6 with TRBJ1-1; 8 nucleotides align to TRBD1. The CDR3 spans 16 residues. V was pared by 1 base and J by 0 bases, with 4 bases of the junction left unmatched. Looked up from germline, CDR1 is SGHVS and CDR2 is FNYEAQ. The CDR3 coding sequence is TGTGCCAGCAGCTTAGGGGGGACAGGTGTGAACACTGAAGCTTTCTTT. Translation gives CASSLGGTGVNTEAFF.

This chain links TRBV2 with TRBJ2-2, with 10 nucleotides matching TRBD1. There are 14 residues in the CDR3. V shed 6 bases, J shed 6 bases, and the junction held 4 bases outside the gene matches. Germline V gene lookup returns CDR1 SNHLY and CDR2 FYNNEI. DNA for the CDR3: TGTGCCAGCAGACAGGACAGGGGGGCCGGGGAGCTGTTTTTT. Translating gives CASRQDRGAGELFF.

The chain combines TRBV29-1 with TRBJ1-1, with D tentatively TRBD1 (6 bases). CDR3 length equals 14 residues. Trimming cost V 4 bases and J 1 base, with 13 bases left between them. Germline assignment: CDR1 SQVTM and CDR2 ANQGSEA. The CDR3 sequence: CSVGNRVSNTEAFF. CDR3 nucleotides: TGCAGCGTTGGGAACAGGGTTTCGAACACTGAAGCTTTCTTT.

The V call is TRBV5-1, the J call TRBJ2-3, with 9 bases identical to TRBD2. The ends lost 3 bases at V and 0 bases at J; junction bases unmatched: 5. Germline CDR1 reads SGHRS; CDR2 reads YFSETQ. The CDR3 covers 16 residues. DNA of the CDR3: TGCGCCAGCAGCTCCCTAGCGGGATCTAGCACAGATACGCAGTATTTT. It yields the protein CASSSLAGSSTDTQYF.

This clone was seen a handful of times. The chain couples TRBV27 to TRBJ2-5; D is possibly TRBD1 (6 bases). Trimming took off 7 bases at V and 5 bases at J, with 17 bases between the two ends. The CDR3 loop spans 14 amino acids. Germline CDR1 MNHEY, CDR2 SMNVEV (reference sequence). In nucleotides, the CDR3 is TGTGCCAGCACCAACCCAGGGGAATGGGAGACCCAGTACTTC. This encodes CASTNPGEWETQYF.

The chain joins TRBV7-2 to TRBJ1-2, with TRBD1 matching over 7 bases. The germline CDR1 and CDR2 sequences are SGHTA and FQGNSA. The CDR3 extends over 16 amino acids. The V gene end was trimmed by 5 bases and the J gene end by 2 bases; junction bases not matched to a gene: 11. The CDR3 DNA follows: TGTGCCAGCAGCGAGTGGAGGAAAGGGGGCAACTATGGCTACACCTTC. It codes for CASSEWRKGGNYGYTF.

Regarding this clone: An end of the junction differs from the germline gene, which may be a read error. The chain has TRBV27 and TRBJ2-7; a weak D match, TRBD1 (6 bases). There are 12 residues in the CDR3. The germline V gene encodes CDR1 MNHEY and CDR2 SMNVEV (reference sequence). The CDR3 nucleotides read TGTGCCAGCAGAACGAACCGGGACACCCCATCTTTC. Its protein is CASRTNRDTPSF.

The gene calls are TRBV23-1 and TRBJ1-2; a possible D gene is TRBD1 (5 bases). TRBV23-1 is sorted into the ORF group, with uncertain function. The CDR3 spans 13 residues. The V end lost 4 bases, the J end lost 6 bases, and 12 bases lay between the germline ends. The CDR3 region has the DNA TGCGCCAGCAGTCCGCCGGGAGGGGATGGCTACACCTTC. This sequence encodes CASSPPGGDGYTF.

The V and J genes are TRBV18 and TRBJ1-1; no firm D call. CDR1 is KGHSH and CDR2 is LQKENI in the germline V gene. This CDR3 is built from 15 residues. V was trimmed by 5 bases and J by 1 base, leaving 14 bases between them. This chain's CDR3 is CASSESRNGNTEAFF. The CDR3, as DNA: TGTGCCAGCTCAGAGTCCCGAAATGGGAACACTGAAGCTTTCTTT. The variable domain in full, completed from reference TRBV18 and TRBJ1-1, reads NAGVMQNPRHLVRRRGQEARLRCSPMKGHSHVYWYRQLPEEGLKFMVYLQKENIIDESGMPKERFSAEFPKEGPSILRIQQVVRGDSAAYFCASSESRNGNTEAFFGQGTRLTVV.

This clone was counted only a few times. The V gene is TRBV29-1, the J gene TRBJ2-1, with 10 nucleotides matching TRBD2. V was pared by 3 bases and J by 9 bases, with 11 bases of the junction left unmatched. Germline V gene sequence: CDR1 SQVTM, CDR2 ANQGSEA. The CDR3 runs 15 residues. The CDR3 DNA reads as TGCAGCGTTGATCCGGGACTAGCGCGGGGGGGTGAGCAGTTCTTC. This gives the protein CSVDPGLARGGEQFF.

This clone was found a few times. The chain has TRBV7-3 and TRBJ2-1; 10 nucleotides match TRBD2. CDR3 size: 16 residues. The V and J ends lost 5 bases and 3 bases, in that order; junction bases with no gene match: 7. Germline CDR1 and CDR2: SGHTA and FQGTGA. CDR3: CASSTSGTSDYNEQFF. CDR3 bases: TGTGCCAGCAGCACCTCCGGGACTAGCGACTACAATGAGCAGTTCTTC.

This chain connects TRBV5-1 to TRBJ2-3; a possible D gene is TRBD1 (5 bases). The V and J ends lost 4 bases and 5 bases respectively, with 17 bases between them. Germline V lookup: CDR1 SGHRS, CDR2 YFSETQ. This CDR3 spans 15 amino acids. The DNA of the CDR3 is TGCGCCAGCAGCCCGATAGAAGTCGGACAAGATACGCAGTATTTT. Protein sequence: CASSPIEVGQDTQYF.

This clone appeared many times. V gene TRBV6-6 combines with J gene TRBJ1-4; 12 nucleotides agree with TRBD1. The junction had 5 bases not matched to a gene; V was cut back by 5 bases and J by 1 base. The CDR3 has 17 residues. CDR1 and CDR2 from the germline V gene are MNHNY and SVGAGI (reference sequence). The CDR3 region has the DNA TGTGCCAGCAGTCCTGGGACAGGGGGCTTAACTAATGAAAAACTGTTTTTT. It encodes CASSPGTGGLTNEKLFF.